These 27 T cell receptor beta chains came from one sample sequenced in a study of CD8 T cells in Susac syndrome. Random hexamers were used to reverse transcribe the RNA input (roughly 0.5 to 1 ug). TCRdb called the immunoSEQ multiplex PCR reads again in MiXCR, with one record for every CDR3 protein. This sample has about 200,000 distinct CDR3 sequences, with around 95% found just once. The sequencing sample was made of CD4+ T cells from PBMCs. These TCRs come from a human donor in good health.

The V gene is TRBV3-1, the J gene TRBJ2-2; TRBD2 agrees at 8 bases. V trimming: 4 bases; J trimming: 5 bases; junction bases outside the gene matches: 9. Germline-derived CDR1 and CDR2 are LGHDT and YNNKEL (reference sequence). CDR3 length: 16 amino acids. This chain's CDR3 is CASSPTSGGATGELFF. In nucleotides, the CDR3 is TGTGCCAGCAGCCCAACCAGCGGGGGAGCAACCGGGGAGCTGTTTTTT.

This chain uses TRBV29-1 with TRBJ1-2; D gene uncertain. CDR3 size: 14 residues. Trimming took 0 bases from V and 5 from J, leaving 13 bases between them. CDR1 and CDR2 from the germline V gene are SQVTM and ANQGSEA. The CDR3 DNA is TGCAGCGTTGAAGACGGGAGCTCTACGTATGGCTACACCTTC. Amino acids: CSVEDGSSTYGYTF. The full variable domain, rest sourced from reference TRBV29-1 and TRBJ1-2, is SAVISQKPSRDICQRGTSLTIQCQVDSQVTMMFWYRQQPGQSLTLIATANQGSEATYESGFVIDKFPISRPNLTFSTLTVSNMSPEDSSIYLCSVEDGSSTYGYTFGSGTRLTVV.

The gene calls are TRBV4-3 and TRBJ2-2; D is possibly TRBD1 (6 bases). The CDR3 has 14 residues. The germline gives CDR1 LGHNA, CDR2 YSLEER. The V gene lost 8 bases and the J gene lost 1 base, with 11 bases spanning the gap. The CDR3 protein is CASRRQENTGELFF. CDR3 in DNA: TGCGCCAGCCGGCGACAGGAGAACACCGGGGAGCTGTTTTTT.

In this sample, this clonotype turned up once. DNA of the CDR3: TGCGCCAGCAGCCAAGATCGCCAATATGAGCAGTTCTTC. Translating it yields CASSQDRQYEQFF. The chain combines TRBV4-3 with TRBJ2-1; D ambiguous. The germline V and J ends were trimmed by 0 bases and 8 bases, with 8 bases remaining between them. Germline V lookup: CDR1 LGHNA, CDR2 YSLEER. The CDR3 sequence is 13 residues long.

The rearrangement joins TRBV20-1 to TRBJ2-7; 7 bases are shared with TRBD2. CDR3 length: 12 residues. V was clipped by 8 bases and J by 1 base; unmatched bases: 5. Germline CDR1 DFQATT, CDR2 SNEGSKA (reference sequence). As DNA, the CDR3 is TGCAGTCCCGCTAGCGGATCCTACGAGCAGTACTTC. It yields the protein CSPASGSYEQYF.

This CDR3 reads CASSETGSGEAFF. The CDR3 nucleotides read TGCGCCAGCAGCGAGACAGGGTCGGGAGAAGCTTTCTTT. This sequence joins TRBV5-1 and TRBJ1-1; 7 bases line up with TRBD1. Germline V CDR1 and CDR2: SGHRS, YFSETQ. V shed 4 bases, J shed 8 bases, and the junction held 8 bases outside the gene matches. The CDR3 spans 13 residues.

The J gene is TRBJ1-1, the V gene TRBV28, with TRBD1 as a possible D gene (6 bases). The CDR3 loop spans 14 amino acids. Trimming took off 2 bases at V and 13 bases at J, with 20 bases between the two ends. Germline-derived CDR1 and CDR2 are MDHEN and SYDVKM. DNA of the CDR3: TGTGCCAGCAGTTTAATGGGGCCACAGGGAAGGAGTTTCTTT. This encodes CASSLMGPQGRSFF.

This chain joins TRBV29-1 and TRBJ2-3; TRBD1 aligns across 7 bases. CDR3 length: 13 amino acids. Germline loops: CDR1 SQVTM, CDR2 ANQGSEA. J gave up 3 bases and V 4 bases, and 4 bases lay outside the gene matches. As DNA, the CDR3 is TGCAGCGTTGGACAGGGACGGACAGATACGCAGTATTTT. Encoded protein: CSVGQGRTDTQYF.

The rearrangement links TRBV24-1 to TRBJ2-1, with 11 bases identical to TRBD2. Trimming at V came to 4 bases and at J to 8 bases, leaving 6 bases not matched to a gene. CDR3 length: 15 amino acids. From germline, CDR1 is KGHDR and CDR2 SFDVKD. The CDR3, as DNA: TGTGCCACCAGTGAAGCACTAGCGGGAGTGGATGAGCAGTTCTTC. It translates to CATSEALAGVDEQFF.

The chain is built from TRBV9 and TRBJ2-7; 12 bases fit TRBD2. This CDR3 is 15 amino acids long. The germline gives CDR1 SGDLS, CDR2 YYNGEE. Losses at the gene ends were 0 bases for V and 4 bases for J; bases not matched to a gene: 2. CDR3 residues: CASSVASGRAYEQYV. The CDR3 DNA is TGTGCCAGCAGCGTAGCTAGCGGGAGGGCATACGAGCAGTACGTC.

The rearrangement joins TRBV20-1 to TRBJ1-2; D is uncertain. CDR1 and CDR2 from the germline V gene are DFQATT and SNEGSKA (reference sequence). The V end was cut by 5 bases, the J end by 1 base, with 11 bases between. CDR3 size: 13 residues. The CDR3 nucleotides read TGCAGTGCTCCCACACATGATAACTATGGCTACACCTTC. Its translation: CSAPTHDNYGYTF.

This rearrangement joins TRBV12-3 or TRBV12-4 to TRBJ2-2; no clear D. The length of the CDR3 is 14 residues. The ends were cut back, 3 bases at V and 4 bases at J, with 9 bases in the middle. For the CDR3, the DNA is TGTGCCAGCAGTTTTGGGGTCTTCACCGGGGAGCTGTTTTTT. Translation: CASSFGVFTGELFF.

The V gene is TRBV3-1, the J gene TRBJ1-2; 9 positions match TRBD1. V dropped 4 bases and J dropped 2; count of bases not matched to a gene: 8. Germline V lookup: CDR1 LGHDT, CDR2 YNNKEL (reference sequence). The CDR3 spans 16 residues. The CDR3 here is CASSRESGQGNYGYTF. CDR3 DNA sequence: TGTGCCAGCAGCCGAGAGTCCGGACAGGGGAACTATGGCTACACCTTC.

The rearrangement links TRBV27 to TRBJ1-6; D perhaps matches TRBD1 (6 bases). V was trimmed by 5 bases and J by 11 bases, leaving 10 bases between them. Germline V gene data show CDR1 as MNHEY and CDR2 as SMNVEV (reference sequence). This CDR3 is 12 amino acids long. The CDR3 bases are TGTGCCAGCAGTCTAACAGGGACACCCCTCCACTTT. Encoded protein: CASSLTGTPLHF.

V is TRBV29-1 and J is TRBJ2-1; TRBD1 is a possible D gene (6 bases). V lost 4 bases to trimming and J lost 3 bases, with 10 bases between them. Per germline, CDR1 SQVTM and CDR2 ANQGSEA. This CDR3 region has 13 residues. CDR3 sequence: CSVGRGGYNEQFF. As DNA, the CDR3 is TGCAGCGTTGGCAGGGGCGGCTACAATGAGCAGTTCTTC.

The rearrangement links TRBV18 to TRBJ2-1; 7 bases map to TRBD2. J gave up 10 bases and V 2 bases, and 8 bases lay outside the gene matches. In germline, CDR1 is KGHSH, CDR2 LQKENI. CDR3 length equals 14 residues. The chain's CDR3 is CASSPGTQRDEQFF. CDR3 sequence (DNA): TGTGCCAGCTCACCAGGGACGCAGCGGGACGAGCAGTTCTTC. The full variable domain, rest sourced from reference TRBV18 and TRBJ2-1, is NAGVMQNPRHLVRRRGQEARLRCSPMKGHSHVYWYRQLPEEGLKFMVYLQKENIIDESGMPKERFSAEFPKEGPSILRIQQVVRGDSAAYFCASSPGTQRDEQFFGPGTRLTVL.

V gene TRBV5-1 combines with J gene TRBJ1-1, with D perhaps matching TRBD1 (5 bases). CDR1 is SGHRS, CDR2 YFSETQ, per germline. The V and J ends lost 0 bases and 0 bases respectively, with 15 bases between them. The CDR3 is 17 amino acids. The CDR3 coding sequence is TGCGCCAGCAGCTTGGAAAGACAGAGCAACATGAACACTGAAGCTTTCTTT. Translation: CASSLERQSNMNTEAFF.

This chain links TRBV7-9 with TRBJ2-3, with 7 bases that match TRBD1. This CDR3 contains 15 residues. The V and J ends lost 0 bases and 5 bases, in that order; junction bases with no gene match: 5. CDR1 is SEHNR and CDR2 is FQNEAQ in the germline V gene (reference sequence). The CDR3 spells CASSLAESGGDTQYF. CDR3 DNA sequence: TGTGCCAGCAGCTTAGCGGAGTCAGGGGGAGATACGCAGTATTTT.

This chain connects TRBV28 to TRBJ2-3, with 11 bases aligning to TRBD2. This CDR3 comprises 18 residues. CDR1 MDHEN and CDR2 SYDVKM come from the germline V gene. V was clipped by 4 bases and J by 0 bases; unmatched bases: 9. CDR3 loop: CASSSPGTSGGSTDTQYF. CDR3 in DNA: TGTGCCAGCAGTTCCCCCGGGACTAGCGGAGGGAGCACAGATACGCAGTATTTT.

This rearrangement joins TRBV18 to TRBJ1-5; 7 nucleotides agree with TRBD1. From germline, CDR1 is KGHSH and CDR2 LQKENI. The trim removed 3 bases at V and 3 bases at J, leaving 2 bases unmatched. The CDR3 length is 14 residues. CDR3 in amino acids: CASSPDRNNQPQHF. The CDR3 bases are TGTGCCAGCTCACCGGACAGGAACAATCAGCCCCAGCATTTT.

The rearrangement uses TRBV28 and TRBJ2-7; TRBD2 matches at 8 bases. Germline V gene data show CDR1 as MDHEN and CDR2 as SYDVKM. The CDR3 has 14 amino acids. The V segment lost 7 bases and the J segment 4 bases; nucleotides outside the gene matches: 9. The CDR3 region is CASTGGSLGYEQYV. The CDR3 coding sequence is TGTGCCAGCACGGGGGGGTCTCTGGGATACGAGCAGTACGTC.

The chain is built from TRBV7-2 and TRBJ2-1; 9 bases line up with TRBD2. Trimming took 5 bases from V and 10 from J; bases not matched to a gene: 9. Germline V gene lookup returns CDR1 SGHTA and CDR2 FQGNSA. This CDR3 is built from 14 residues. DNA of the CDR3: TGTGCCAGCAGCCCTCGCCTAGCGGGAAGGGAGCAGTTCTTC. Amino acids: CASSPRLAGREQFF.

This clonotype was picked up one time. DNA of the CDR3: TGTGCCAGCAGCCCAGGGAGGAACTCTATAGGGGAGCTGTTTTTT. It codes for CASSPGRNSIGELFF. The chain uses TRBV3-1 and TRBJ2-2; D may be TRBD2 (6 bases). V was clipped by 4 bases and J by 8 bases, with 17 bases between them. CDR3 length equals 15 residues. Germline V gives CDR1 LGHDT, CDR2 YNNKEL (reference sequence).

The chain employs TRBV5-4 and TRBJ1-1; no clear D. V lost 0 bases and J lost 0, with 9 bases in between. CDR1 is SGHNT and CDR2 is YYREEE in the germline V gene (reference sequence). The CDR3 is 15 residues long. The CDR3 DNA reads as TGTGCCAGCAGCTTGGAAAGGGCTATGAACACTGAAGCTTTCTTT. This translates into CASSLERAMNTEAFF.

This clonotype was seen once. This rearrangement joins TRBV18 to TRBJ1-1; D not certain. Deletions cut 3 bases from V and 6 bases from J, with 11 bases between. Germline CDR1 is KGHSH and CDR2 is LQKENI. This CDR3 is 13 amino acids long. The chain's CDR3 is CASSPGERAEAFF. CDR3 coding DNA: TGTGCCAGCTCACCTGGGGAGAGGGCTGAAGCTTTCTTT.

The V call is TRBV5-1, the J call TRBJ2-2; D remains ambiguous. The V and J ends lost 4 bases and 1 base respectively, with 14 bases between them. Germline V gives CDR1 SGHRS, CDR2 YFSETQ. The CDR3 runs to 16 residues. Here the CDR3 DNA reads TGCGCCAGCAGCCCAACCTCGTCAGGGAACACCGGGGAGCTGTTTTTT. As protein: CASSPTSSGNTGELFF.

This clonotype was observed a single time. CDR3 DNA sequence: TGCAGCGCTTATAGACAGGGCCAAGAGACCCAGTACTTC. It translates to CSAYRQGQETQYF. The chain combines TRBV29-1 with TRBJ2-5; 7 bases map to TRBD1. CDR1 is SQVTM, CDR2 ANQGSEA, per germline. The CDR3 runs 13 residues. V dropped 7 bases and J dropped 1; count of bases not matched to a gene: 6.